The rows below give T cell receptor beta chains drawn from one sample of a study of graft-versus-host responses after intestinal transplantation. TCRdb's copy holds only in-frame clones and misses some; the assay was immunoSEQ multiplex PCR. Seen here are tens of thousands of clones, 75% to 90% observed once, and the top ten hold around 0.11%. Their target antigens are unknown. The material sequenced was unstimulated CD4+ T cells sorted from spleen or lymph node cells, taken before intestinal transplant. Receptors were obtained from a human donor who received an intestinal transplant. Each CDR3 is given with its conserved first and last residue.

j_gene | v_gene | CDR3aa
TRBJ2-7 | TRBV6-1 | CASSESQGSNYEQYF
TRBJ1-5 | TRBV19 | CASSDRGNQPQHF
TRBJ2-7 | TRBV6-5 | CASRGTSTYEQYF
TRBJ1-1 | TRBV5-1 | CASSWGTQGTNTEAFF
TRBJ1-2 | TRBV19 | CASSASYGYTF
TRBJ1-1 | TRBV7-2 | CASSLTRVVTEAFF
TRBJ2-3 | TRBV19 | CASREGRRATDTQYF
TRBJ2-1 | TRBV10-3 | CAISEIAKNEQFF
TRBJ1-1 | TRBV7-3 | CASSLTSGARGTEAFF
TRBJ2-7 | TRBV6-6 | CASSYVGGTYEQYF
TRBJ2-2 | TRBV7-2 | CASSFPTHRVLFTGELFF
TRBJ2-3 | TRBV6-6 | CASRLTTDTQYF
TRBJ1-1 | TRBV11-1 | CASSLAPSSGGTEAFF
TRBJ2-1 | TRBV5-8 | CASSAGLTFYYNEQFF
TRBJ2-7 | TRBV5-6 | CASTRQVSSYEQYF
TRBJ2-3 | TRBV6-1 | CASSVGRGGNTDTQYF
TRBJ2-3 | TRBV9 | CASSGGRFTDTQYF
TRBJ2-3 | TRBV12-5 | CASGLVRRSSTDTQYF
TRBJ1-2 | TRBV15 | CATSRETGNLGGYTF
TRBJ2-3 | TRBV4-2 | CASSQETTIPTDTQYF
TRBJ2-3 | TRBV11-2 | CASRWSSGGGDTQYF
TRBJ1-1 | TRBV5-6 | CASRSGTGLRNTEAFF
TRBJ1-5 | TRBV19 | CASWDRGYSNQPQHF
TRBJ1-5 | TRBV2 | CASRGAGQPQHF
TRBJ1-6 | TRBV10-3 | CAISESTVTLHF
TRBJ2-5 | TRBV18 | CASSPQEQGETQYF
TRBJ2-5 | TRBV9 | CASSPRGAGETQYF
TRBJ2-3 | TRBV11-2 | CASSLWTDWRDTQYF
TRBJ1-3 | TRBV13 | CASSRLSGATIYF
TRBJ2-2 | TRBV2 | CASAGGRNTGELFF
TRBJ1-1 | TRBV5-1 | CASSPSPGTEAFF
TRBJ2-3 | TRBV25-1 | CASSPRDTQYF
TRBJ2-3 | TRBV5-1 | CASSLGLAGVSDTQYF
TRBJ1-2 | TRBV11-2 | CASSLDRWQGMYYGYTF
TRBJ2-3 | TRBV9 | CASSPNLRDRKDTQYF
TRBJ1-2 | TRBV6-5 | CASSYSREYGYTF
TRBJ2-1 | TRBV11-1 | CASSLAWGIRGGEQFF
TRBJ2-7 | TRBV5-6 | CASTLGLRPEQYF
TRBJ1-4 | TRBV9 | CASSSTGATNEKLFF
TRBJ1-6 | TRBV18 | CASSPSTGFNSPLHF